The 21 T cell receptor beta chains reported below all come from one sample, sequenced in a study of cytomegalovirus exposure and HLA in healthy donors. Assay used: immunoSEQ multiplex PCR; TCRdb lists only in-frame clones, some missing. The profile shows 200,000 to 250,000 clones, over 70% of them singletons. The specimen sequenced was PBMCs. The receptors were gathered from a woman aged 30 to 39 in good health and CMV-seropositive.

The CDR3 reads CAISDRAGGDEQYF. For the CDR3, the DNA is TGTGCCATCAGTGACCGAGCGGGAGGAGACGAGCAGTACTTC. The genes are TRBV10-3 and TRBJ2-7; 9 bases are a match to TRBD2. Germline values: CDR1 ENHRY, CDR2 SYGVKD. The CDR3 is 14 residues long. V lost 3 bases and J lost 5; bases outside the gene matches: 5.

The rearrangement uses TRBV5-4 and TRBJ2-5; no reliable D call. Germline V gene sequence: CDR1 SGHNT, CDR2 YYREEE (reference sequence). There are 15 residues in the CDR3. With 4 bases removed from V and 4 bases from J, the gap between germline ends came to 17 bases. The CDR3 loop reads CASSPGPDKSETQYF. CDR3 DNA: TGTGCCAGCAGCCCGGGCCCCGATAAGTCAGAGACCCAGTACTTC.

This sequence joins TRBV29-1 and TRBJ1-1; tentative D call: TRBD1 (5 bases). V lost 6 bases and J lost 4, with 12 bases in between. Per the germline V gene, CDR1 is SQVTM and CDR2 is ANQGSEA. CDR3 size: 12 residues. The CDR3 DNA sequence: TGCAGCGTGGGGGGGTGGAGCACTGAAGCTTTCTTT. As protein: CSVGGWSTEAFF.

This chain connects TRBV6-5 to TRBJ1-2; D is unresolved. This CDR3 has 12 residues. V dropped 10 bases and J dropped 3 bases, with 12 bases sitting between them. CDR1 is MNHEY, CDR2 SVGAGI, per germline. The CDR3: CATAGGHYGYTF. CDR3 in DNA: TGTGCCACTGCCGGCGGCCACTATGGCTACACCTTC.

This chain joins TRBV27 and TRBJ2-7; D unclear. Germline lookup yields CDR1 MNHEY and CDR2 SMNVEV (reference sequence). The CDR3 is 15 amino acids. The V end lost 0 bases, the J end lost 3 bases, and 12 bases lay between the germline ends. CDR3 in amino acids: CASSLSAGFGYEQYF. The CDR3 DNA reads TGTGCCAGCAGTTTATCTGCCGGGTTTGGCTACGAGCAGTACTTC.

The chain recombines TRBV6-5 with TRBJ2-1, with TRBD2 matching over 12 bases. Trimming at V came to 2 bases and at J to 10 bases, leaving 3 bases not matched to a gene. The CDR3 is 14 amino acids. Germline V gives CDR1 MNHEY, CDR2 SVGAGI. The CDR3 region is CASSYTSGRREQFF. CDR3 coding DNA: TGTGCCAGCAGTTACACTAGCGGGAGGCGGGAGCAGTTCTTC.

The V call is TRBV5-1, the J call TRBJ1-2, with D uncertain. Germline CDR1 is SGHRS and CDR2 is YFSETQ. The CDR3 is made up of 17 amino acids. V was trimmed by 5 bases and J by 4 bases, leaving 24 bases between them. For the CDR3, the DNA is TGCGCCAGCAGTATGGGCGACGGAATGAGGAGCCTCTATGGCTACACCTTC. It is translated as CASSMGDGMRSLYGYTF.

The chain employs TRBV28 and TRBJ1-1; no definite D call. The germline gives CDR1 MDHEN, CDR2 SYDVKM. This CDR3 has 11 amino acids. V was trimmed by 6 bases and J by 7 bases, leaving 9 bases between them. CDR3 nucleotide sequence: TGTGCCAGCAGCGAGGAGCTTGAAGCTTTCTTT. Translation: CASSEELEAFF.

This chain joins TRBV10-3 and TRBJ1-5; 7 bases match TRBD1. This CDR3 is built from 14 residues. J gave up 2 bases and V 5 bases, and 3 bases lay outside the gene matches. The germline gives CDR1 ENHRY, CDR2 SYGVKD. Here the CDR3 reads CAISKTGGNQPQHF. The CDR3 DNA reads TGTGCCATCAGTAAAACAGGGGGCAATCAGCCCCAGCATTTT.

This clone occurred a few times. The genes are TRBV2 and TRBJ1-1; TRBD1 is a possible D gene (5 bases). This CDR3 comprises 13 residues. Trimming pared 6 bases from V and 1 base from J, leaving 9 bases between. Germline CDR1 and CDR2: SNHLY and FYNNEI. CDR3 amino acids: CASRRDGNTEAFF. CDR3 sequence (DNA): TGTGCCAGCAGGAGGGACGGGAACACTGAAGCTTTCTTT.

V and J are TRBV27 and TRBJ1-5; 10 positions match TRBD1. The germline gives CDR1 MNHEY, CDR2 SMNVEV (reference sequence). The CDR3 covers 15 residues. J gave up 6 bases and V 5 bases, and 7 bases lay outside the gene matches. The CDR3 spells CASSAGTGVTQPQHF. CDR3 coding DNA: TGTGCCAGCAGTGCCGGGACAGGGGTTACTCAGCCCCAGCATTTT.

The chain combines TRBV15 with TRBJ1-2, with a possible D match to TRBD1 (5 bases). The CDR3 is 16 residues long. V shed 0 bases and J shed 6 bases, with 17 bases lying between them. From germline, CDR1 is LNHNV and CDR2 YYDKDF (reference sequence). Written as DNA, the CDR3 is TGTGCCACCAGCAGAGATCTGTTGGGGGGAATCAATGGCTACACCTTC. Residues: CATSRDLLGGINGYTF.

The CDR3 region has the DNA TGTGCCAGCAGTTGGGGAACAGGGGAGGGATCCTACGAGCAGTACTTC. It yields the protein CASSWGTGEGSYEQYF. The chain couples TRBV28 to TRBJ2-7; D tentatively reads TRBD1 or TRBD2 (7 bases each). The CDR3 covers 16 residues. Trimming took 4 bases from V and 1 from J, leaving 17 bases between them. Germline CDR1 MDHEN, CDR2 SYDVKM. Complete variable domain (other parts from reference TRBV28 and TRBJ2-7): DVKVTQSSRYLVKRTGEKVFLECVQDMDHENMFWYRQDPGLGLRLIYFSYDVKMKEKGDIPEGYSVSREKKERFSLILESASTNQTSMYLCASSWGTGEGSYEQYFGPGTRLTVT.

The chain links TRBV7-9 to TRBJ1-2; maybe TRBD1 (5 bases). CDR1 is SEHNR and CDR2 is FQNEAQ in the germline V gene (reference sequence). The CDR3 totals 17 residues. V was pared by 3 bases and J by 0 bases, with 17 bases between. The CDR3 region is CASSFLLRDLANYGYTF. CDR3 sequence (DNA): TGTGCCAGCAGCTTTCTCCTCAGGGACCTAGCTAACTATGGCTACACCTTC.

The rearrangement uses TRBV27 and TRBJ2-5; 10 bases are a match to TRBD2. CDR3 length: 16 residues. J was trimmed by 1 base and V by 5 bases; bases with no gene match: 7. CDR1 and CDR2 from the germline V gene are MNHEY and SMNVEV (reference sequence). DNA for the CDR3: TGTGCCAGCAGTCCGACTAGCGGGTATCCCCAAGAGACCCAGTACTTC. Protein: CASSPTSGYPQETQYF.

V usage is TRBV30 and J usage is TRBJ2-2; D remains ambiguous. The V gene's germline CDR1 is GTSNPN and CDR2 SVGIG (reference sequence). V was cut by 2 bases and J by 6 bases, with 7 bases left in between. The CDR3 sequence is 12 residues long. CDR3 sequence reads: CAWSSSSGELFF. DNA for the CDR3: TGTGCCTGGAGTTCCAGTTCCGGGGAGCTGTTTTTT.

The gene calls are TRBV30 and TRBJ1-1; D is perhaps TRBD1 (6 bases). Trimming stripped 3 bases from V and 1 base from J, with 9 bases between. Looked up from germline, CDR1 is GTSNPN and CDR2 is SVGIG (reference sequence). CDR3 length equals 13 residues. The chain's CDR3 is CAWSMTGNTEAFF. The DNA of the CDR3 is TGTGCCTGGAGCATGACAGGGAACACTGAAGCTTTCTTT.

This clone was seen only once. The rearrangement links TRBV2 to TRBJ2-4; D ambiguous. Germline values: CDR1 SNHLY, CDR2 FYNNEI. Trimming shortened V by 4 bases and J by 5 bases, and 9 bases separated the two germline ends. CDR3 size: 13 residues. As DNA, the CDR3 is TGTGCCAGCAGTGCGACTCGAGAAAACATTCAGTACTTC. Translated: CASSATRENIQYF.

This clone was seen at least ten times. The chain links TRBV13 to TRBJ1-1, with D maybe TRBD1 (6 bases). V lost 3 bases, J lost 5 bases, and 16 bases lay in between. CDR1 and CDR2 from the germline V gene are PRHDT and FYEKMQ (reference sequence). This CDR3 has 15 residues. CDR3 bases: TGTGCCAGCAGCTTTAGGACAGCAAGAAGGACTGAAGCTTTCTTT. It specifies CASSFRTARRTEAFF.

The rearrangement links TRBV7-2 to TRBJ2-7, with D hard to call. Trimming removed 5 bases from V and 3 bases from J, with 8 bases in between. The CDR3 has 12 residues. CDR1 is SGHTA and CDR2 is FQGNSA in the germline V gene. The CDR3 sequence is CASSPTDYEQYF. The CDR3, as DNA: TGTGCCAGCAGCCCGACTGACTACGAGCAGTACTTC.

The rearrangement joins TRBV29-1 to TRBJ1-2, with a possible D match to TRBD1 (6 bases). The CDR3 runs 13 residues. Germline V CDR1 and CDR2: SQVTM, ANQGSEA. V lost 1 base and J lost 2, with 8 bases in between. CDR3 nucleotides: TGCAGCGTTGAAGGTCAGGGGAACTATGGCTACACCTTC. Protein: CSVEGQGNYGYTF.